Reported below is one TCR beta chain. This sample was taken from a study of blood T cell repertoires in COVID-19. About the study: The cDNA or gDNA used as material had been derived from T cells, B-cell-depleted T cells, or PBMCs.

Profiled with immunoSEQ multiplex PCR; TCRdb holds only in-frame clones, not every one. The sample yields some 140,000 clones, 85% seen once. Sequences were obtained from peripheral blood. This clonotype was sampled from a human donor in a cohort sampled during active COVID-19.

CDR3 DNA sequence: TGTGCCAGCAGCTCTGGACAGGTTGGACAGCCCCAGCATTTT. Translation gives CASSSGQVGQPQHF. The V and J genes are TRBV5-5 and TRBJ1-5; 7 positions agree with TRBD1. This CDR3 contains 14 residues. In germline, CDR1 is SGHKS, CDR2 YYEKEE (reference sequence). Germline trimming cut 3 bases from V and 7 bases from J; bases unmatched to any gene: 7. The whole variable domain, remainder taken from reference TRBV5-5 and TRBJ1-5, is DAGVTQSPTHLIKTRGQQVTLRCSPISGHKSVSWYQQVLGQGPQFIFQYYEKEERGRGNFPDRFSARQFPNYSSELNVNALLLGDSALYLCASSSGQVGQPQHFGDGTRLSIL.